The rows below give T cell receptor beta chains drawn from one sample of a study of Ad26.COV2.S vaccination and SARS-CoV-2 variants. Some clones are missing from TCRdb's copy, which holds only in-frame ones; the method was immunoSEQ multiplex PCR. This sample has hundreds of thousands of clones; around 89% occur once, and the top ten carry approximately 1.5%. The source was peripheral blood, collected in a trial of Ad26.COV2.S vaccine versus placebo. Receptors were obtained from a person between 18 and 59 years old who received the Ad26.COV2.S COVID-19 vaccine or a placebo. Each CDR3 is given with its conserved first and last residue. A D gene is named only where the DNA matches it firmly. Size tells how often a clone was seen (once, few, many) or the class of an expanded clone, and some rows leave it out.

clone_size	v_call	d_call	j_call	cdr3_nt	cdr3_aa
NA	TRBV2	NA	TRBJ2-3	TGTGCCAGCATGGGGGTCACACGCACAGATACGCAGTATTTT	CASMGVTRTDTQYF
once	TRBV7-2	NA	TRBJ1-1	TGTGCCAGCAGTCTAGAGATTAGGGGGAACACTGAAGCTTTCTTT	CASSLEIRGNTEAFF
NA	TRBV10-3	TRBD2	TRBJ2-5	TGTGCCATCAGTGAGTCGAATAGCGGGAGCGAGGAGACCCAGTACTTC	CAISESNSGSEETQYF
NA	TRBV5-4	NA	TRBJ2-3	TGTGCCACCTCAACCCCCACAGATACGCAGTATTTT	CATSTPTDTQYF
few	TRBV7-2	TRBD1	TRBJ2-7	TGTGCCAGCAGCGTTAGCAGGGGGAGCTCCTACGAGCAGTACTTC	CASSVSRGSSYEQYF
NA	TRBV20-1	NA	TRBJ1-1	TGCAGTGCTAGTAGCCAGCTCCCGGGGACTGAAGCTTTCTTT	CSASSQLPGTEAFF
NA	TRBV7-2	NA	TRBJ2-3	TGTGCCAGCAGCCCCACTAGGGCCAGCACAGATACGCAGTATTTT	CASSPTRASTDTQYF
NA	TRBV27	NA	TRBJ1-1	TGTGCCAGCAGTTTTGACGCACGACAGAGACTGAACACTGAAGCTTTCTTT	CASSFDARQRLNTEAFF
NA	TRBV19	TRBD1	TRBJ2-4	TGTGCCAGTAGTATAGAAGGGGGCGCCGGGTCGAACATTCAGTACTTC	CASSIEGGAGSNIQYF
NA	TRBV5-1	NA	TRBJ1-3	TGCGCCAGCAGCTTGGCTGGAGGAACCTCTGGAAACACCATATATTTT	CASSLAGGTSGNTIYF
NA	TRBV2	NA	TRBJ2-3	TGTGCCAGCTCAGGATACACAGATACGCAGTATTTT	CASSGYTDTQYF
NA	TRBV5-4	TRBD2	TRBJ2-2	TGTGCCAGCAGCCCTGGACTAGCGGGTTTAAACACCGGGGAGCTGTTTTTT	CASSPGLAGLNTGELFF
few	TRBV9	NA	TRBJ1-3	TGTGCCAGCAGCGTAGTGGATTTTCCTGGAAACACCATATATTTT	CASSVVDFPGNTIYF
once	TRBV13	NA	TRBJ2-3	TGTGCCAGCAGCTTAGAAGGCGGGACTAGCACAGATACGCAGTATTTT	CASSLEGGTSTDTQYF
NA	TRBV10-3	NA	TRBJ2-3	TGTGCCATCAGTGAGACCACTGCAGATACGCAGTATTTT	CAISETTADTQYF
NA	TRBV6-5	NA	TRBJ1-2	TGTGCCAGCAGACCGGGACCGTTAGCTAACTATGGCTACACCTTC	CASRPGPLANYGYTF
few	TRBV19	TRBD1	TRBJ1-5	TGTGCCAGTAGTATGCAGGGGGCGTCAAGTCAGCCCCAGCATTTT	CASSMQGASSQPQHF
NA	TRBV6-5	NA	TRBJ1-1	TGTGCCAGCAGTTACCAGGAGGCGGCTGAAGCTTTCTTT	CASSYQEAAEAFF
NA	TRBV30	TRBD2	TRBJ2-1	TGTGCCTGGAGTGTCAGGGCGGGGGGCTACTACAATGAGCAGTTCTTC	CAWSVRAGGYYNEQFF
NA	TRBV3-1/TRBV3-2	NA	TRBJ1-5	TGTGCCAGCAGTTTAGGACAGTATAGCAATCAGCCCCAGCATTTT	CASSLGQYSNQPQHF
NA	TRBV7-3	NA	TRBJ2-3	TGTGCCAGCAGCTTGGACAGAAACACAGATACGCAGTATTTT	CASSLDRNTDTQYF
NA	TRBV9	NA	TRBJ2-1	TGTGCCAGCAGCGCGCGGACGGGATTCAATGAGCAGTTCTTC	CASSARTGFNEQFF
NA	TRBV7-9	NA	TRBJ2-1	TGTGCCAGCAGCGTTGGGATAGCTCAAAGCTCCTACAATGAGCAGTTCTTC	CASSVGIAQSSYNEQFF
once	TRBV7-2	NA	TRBJ2-5	TGTGCCAGCAGCTTAGATCGGCACCCACTTTACCAAGAGACCCAGTACTTC	CASSLDRHPLYQETQYF
few	TRBV7-9	NA	TRBJ2-1	TGTGCCAGCAGCTTATCGGGAGTCGAAACCAATGAGCAGTTCTTC	CASSLSGVETNEQFF
NA	TRBV10-3	TRBD2	TRBJ2-1	TGTGCCATCAGTGCCAGGGCTAGCGGGGCCCAAGGGGGGGACAATGAGCAGTTCTTC	CAISARASGAQGGDNEQFF
NA	TRBV27	NA	TRBJ2-7	TGTGCCAGCAGCCTCGCGAGAGGGGAGCAGTACTTC	CASSLARGEQYF
NA	TRBV11-2	NA	TRBJ2-1	TGTGCCAGCAGCCCCTACGGGGCGGGGACGCACAATGAGCAGTTCTTC	CASSPYGAGTHNEQFF
NA	TRBV30	TRBD1	TRBJ1-1	TGTGCCTTACAGGGGGTAGGCACTGAAGCTTTCTTT	CALQGVGTEAFF
NA	TRBV5-1	TRBD2	TRBJ2-5	TGCGCCAGCAGCTTGCTGGGACTAGGAGAAGAGACCCAGTACTTC	CASSLLGLGEETQYF
few	TRBV2	NA	TRBJ2-5	TGTGCCAGCAGTGAAGGGCTAGCTGAGACCCAGTACTTC	CASSEGLAETQYF
NA	TRBV18	TRBD1	TRBJ1-5	TGTGCCAGCTCACCGGGACAGGAGAGTCCCCAGCATTTT	CASSPGQESPQHF
NA	TRBV7-2	NA	TRBJ1-2	TGTGCCAGCAGCCCGAGCGGCGGAGGCTCTAACTATGGCTACACCTTC	CASSPSGGGSNYGYTF
NA	TRBV30	NA	TRBJ1-1	TGTGCCTGGAGACTACAGCCGAACACTGAAGCTTTCTTT	CAWRLQPNTEAFF
NA	TRBV24-1	TRBD2	TRBJ2-3	TGTGCCACCAGTGCCCTGGGGGGGACTAGCGGCAAAATCACAGATACGCAGTATTTT	CATSALGGTSGKITDTQYF
NA	TRBV7-9	NA	TRBJ1-5	TGTGCCAGCAGCTTAGAACAGTTCATGCCCCAGCATTTT	CASSLEQFMPQHF
NA	TRBV2	NA	TRBJ2-2	TGTGCCAGCTCCCAAGGGTCGGCCGGGGAGCTGTTTTTT	CASSQGSAGELFF
many	TRBV4-3	NA	TRBJ2-3	TGCGCCAGCAGCCGAGACAGGTCCACAGATACGCAGTATTTT	CASSRDRSTDTQYF
NA	TRBV4-1	NA	TRBJ2-2	TGCGCCAGCAGCCTGGGACTTGACAACACCGGGGAGCTGTTTTTT	CASSLGLDNTGELFF
NA	TRBV27	NA	TRBJ2-1	TGTGCCAGCAGTTTATGGGGGAAGCGGACGGGGTACAATGAGCAGTTCTTC	CASSLWGKRTGYNEQFF
NA	TRBV5-5	NA	TRBJ2-5	TGTGCCAGCAGCTTGAGACAGGCCCAAGAGACCCAGTACTTC	CASSLRQAQETQYF
NA	TRBV9	NA	TRBJ2-3	TGTGCCAGCAGCGTTACCACAGATACGCAGTATTTT	CASSVTTDTQYF
NA	TRBV19	NA	TRBJ2-3	TGTGCCAGTACCTCTGGGGTCACAGATACGCAGTATTTT	CASTSGVTDTQYF
NA	TRBV11-3	NA	TRBJ2-2	TGTGCCAGCAGTTTCACCGGGACCGGGGAGCTGTTTTTT	CASSFTGTGELFF
NA	TRBV6-2/TRBV6-3	NA	TRBJ1-5	TGTGCCAGCAGTGCCGGGAGCTATCAGCCCCAGCATTTT	CASSAGSYQPQHF
NA	TRBV30	NA	TRBJ2-2	TGTGCCTGGAGTGTCAAAGGGGGCACCGGGGAGCTGTTTTTT	CAWSVKGGTGELFF